The rows below give T cell receptor beta chains drawn from one sample of a study of CD8 T cells in ankylosing spondylitis. TCRdb used MiXCR to reprocess the 5' RACE reads, holding one entry per CDR3 protein. This table holds around 890,000 distinct CDR3 sequences, 10% to 15% found once. Source material: blood, either unsorted or a sorted T cell fraction (not recorded which). The receptors here all came from a male donor with ankylosing spondylitis. The CDR3 runs from the conserved cysteine through the conserved F or W.

J | V | CDR3
TRBJ1-2 | TRBV9 | CASSVGDLYGYTF
TRBJ1-1 | TRBV5-5 | CASSLGRGGRAFF
TRBJ2-5 | TRBV7-2 | CASSDHRTATQYF
TRBJ1-1 | TRBV10-3 | CAISEWDSGNTEAFF
TRBJ1-1 | TRBV9 | CASSPIRGEAFF
TRBJ2-7 | TRBV9 | CASSVGSGRSIYSEQYF
TRBJ1-2 | TRBV5-1 | CASSLSATGLAGYGYTF
TRBJ1-2 | TRBV29-1 | CSVGTGGAYGYTF
TRBJ2-1 | TRBV7-8 | CASSSGLENEQFF
TRBJ1-4 | TRBV4-2 | CASSQDPTGEKLFF
TRBJ2-5 | TRBV7-2 | CASSFPGQPGTQYF
TRBJ2-1 | TRBV5-5 | CASSFGFSYNEQFF
TRBJ2-1 | TRBV5-1 | CASSIQINEQFF
TRBJ2-3 | TRBV20-1 | CSAPGLAADTQYF
TRBJ2-5 | TRBV20-1 | CSARDQGGRFWGGTQYF
TRBJ2-5 | TRBV6-5 | CASSFTRSQETQYF